These 27 T cell receptor beta chains originate from one sample sequenced in a study of glioma-infiltrating T cells after dendritic cell vaccination. Here immunoSEQ multiplex PCR was the method, and the copy in TCRdb shows in-frame clones only, minus some. The sample yields under 100,000 clones, around 85% seen once. The material sequenced was blood, taken before dendritic cell vaccination. The receptors were sampled from a human donor with glioblastoma.

This clone was observed a handful of times. Here the CDR3 reads CASSPTGGIEQYF. The CDR3 region has the DNA TGTGCCAGCTCACCGACAGGGGGAATCGAGCAGTACTTC. V is TRBV18 and J is TRBJ2-7; 9 nucleotides align to TRBD1. Germline CDR1 and CDR2: KGHSH and LQKENI. V gave up 3 bases and J gave up 6 bases; unmatched junction bases: 3. The CDR3 runs to 13 residues.

This chain links TRBV2 with TRBJ2-5; 10 positions agree with TRBD2. Germline CDR1 SNHLY, CDR2 FYNNEI. CDR3 length equals 16 residues. The V and J ends lost 4 bases and 2 bases, in that order; junction bases with no gene match: 7. CDR3 loop: CASSGGSGRGQETQYF. For the CDR3, the DNA is TGTGCCAGCAGTGGAGGGAGCGGGAGGGGACAAGAGACCCAGTACTTC.

The chain recombines TRBV18 with TRBJ1-5; D remains ambiguous. Between the trimmed V and J ends, which lost 2 bases and 3 bases, there was a span of 5 bases. The CDR3 has 13 amino acids. Germline loops: CDR1 KGHSH, CDR2 LQKENI. CDR3 residues: CASSPGHNQPQHF. The CDR3 bases are TGTGCCAGCTCACCAGGGCACAATCAGCCCCAGCATTTT.

The chain couples TRBV4-1 to TRBJ1-3, with TRBD1 identical over 11 bases. Losses at the gene ends were 8 bases for V and 1 base for J; bases not matched to a gene: 4. Germline V gives CDR1 MGHRA, CDR2 YSYEKL. The CDR3 length is 15 residues. The CDR3 DNA sequence: TGCGCCAGCGCTTGGGACAGGGGGTCTGGAAACACCATATATTTT. This sequence encodes CASAWDRGSGNTIYF.

This chain joins TRBV6-6 and TRBJ2-7; TRBD2 aligns across 13 bases. The V gene's germline CDR1 is MNHNY and CDR2 SVGAGI (reference sequence). After removal of 1 base from V and 2 bases from J, the junction contained 2 bases not matched to a gene. CDR3 length equals 16 residues. The DNA for the CDR3 is TGTGCCAGCAGTTACTGGACTAGCGGGAGAGCCTACGAGCAGTACTTC. Translation: CASSYWTSGRAYEQYF.

The rearrangement uses TRBV27 and TRBJ1-2, with 8 bases fitting TRBD1. The CDR3 has 14 residues. Per germline, CDR1 MNHEY and CDR2 SMNVEV (reference sequence). The trim removed 3 bases at V and 7 bases at J, leaving 7 bases unmatched. For the CDR3, the DNA is TGTGCCAGCAGTTTGGAACAGGGGGTCGGTGGCTACACCTTC. It is translated as CASSLEQGVGGYTF.

The chain employs TRBV7-9 and TRBJ2-7, with D possibly TRBD1 on 5 matching bases. The CDR3 contains 12 residues. V lost 3 bases and J lost 6, with 9 bases in between. The V gene's germline CDR1 is SEHNR and CDR2 FQNEAQ (reference sequence). CDR3 bases: TGTGCCAGCAGCTTTTCAGGGCTCGAGCAGTACTTC. It yields the protein CASSFSGLEQYF.

The CDR3: CASSLGAQGSGANVLTF. CDR3 DNA: TGTGCCAGCAGCTTGGGGGCACAGGGCTCTGGGGCCAACGTCCTGACTTTC. The chain employs TRBV11-2 and TRBJ2-6; D may be TRBD1 (6 bases). From germline, CDR1 is SGHAT and CDR2 FQNNGV. The CDR3 is made up of 17 amino acids. Trimming stripped 3 bases from V and 0 bases from J, with 12 bases between. Using reference TRBV11-2 and TRBJ2-6 for the parts outside the CDR3, the full variable domain is EAGVAQSPRYKIIEKRQSVAFWCNPISGHATLYWYQQILGQGPKLLIQFQNNGVVDDSQLPKDRFSAERLKGVDSTLKIQPAKLEDSAVYLCASSLGAQGSGANVLTFGAGSRLTVL.

This clone was recorded once. The V call is TRBV5-7, the J call TRBJ2-5; D may be TRBD2 (6 bases). TRBV5-7 is classed as an ORF, of uncertain function. V dropped 0 bases and J dropped 5 bases, with 8 bases sitting between them. This CDR3 contains 13 residues. CDR3 sequence reads: CASSLDGGETQYF. CDR3 coding DNA: TGTGCCAGCAGCTTGGACGGAGGGGAGACCCAGTACTTC.

There are a few counts of this clone. The V call is TRBV29-1, the J call TRBJ2-7, with 7 positions matching TRBD1. V dropped 6 bases and J dropped 1; count of bases not matched to a gene: 3. The CDR3 extends over 12 amino acids. From germline, CDR1 is SQVTM and CDR2 ANQGSEA. The DNA of the CDR3 is TGCAGCGTGCCGGGACAGTCCTACGAGCAGTACTTC. This translates into CSVPGQSYEQYF.

This clone was detected once. The chain couples TRBV5-4 to TRBJ2-5; weak D call: TRBD2 (5 bases). Trimming left V 7 bases short and J 5 bases short, with 15 bases between. The CDR3 contains 13 residues. The V gene's germline CDR1 is SGHNT and CDR2 YYREEE (reference sequence). CDR3 sequence: CASSPGSQETQYF. The CDR3 coding sequence is TGTGCCAGCTCCCCGGGGTCACAGGAGACCCAGTACTTC.

V and J are TRBV2 and TRBJ2-7; TRBD1 matches at 9 bases. The junction had 10 bases not matched to a gene; V was cut back by 4 bases and J by 3 bases. In germline, CDR1 is SNHLY, CDR2 FYNNEI. This CDR3 is 16 amino acids long. The CDR3 is CASSVTGQGPLYEQYF. The CDR3 DNA is TGTGCCAGCAGTGTAACGGGACAGGGTCCTCTCTACGAGCAGTACTTC. The full variable domain, its missing parts supplied by reference TRBV2 and TRBJ2-7, is EPEVTQTPSHQVTQMGQEVILRCVPISNHLYFYWYRQILGQKVEFLVSFYNNEISEKSEIFDDQFSVERPDGSNFTLKIRSTKLEDSAMYFCASSVTGQGPLYEQYFGPGTRLTVT.

CDR3 in DNA: TGCGCCAGCAGCTTTACGGGACACCCCTATGGCTACACCTTC. This sequence encodes CASSFTGHPYGYTF. V gene TRBV5-1 combines with J gene TRBJ1-2, with D possibly TRBD1 on 6 matching bases. The CDR3 is 14 amino acids. V was pared by 2 bases and J by 4 bases, with 12 bases between. The germline gives CDR1 SGHRS, CDR2 YFSETQ.

V is TRBV2 and J is TRBJ1-1, with D uncertain. Trimming removed 8 bases at V and 1 base at J, with 5 bases between. This CDR3 region has 11 residues. CDR1 is SNHLY, CDR2 FYNNEI, per germline. The CDR3 DNA follows: TGTGCCAGCTACAAGAACACTGAAGCTTTCTTT. It is translated as CASYKNTEAFF. Full variable domain (remainder filled in from reference TRBV2 and TRBJ1-1): EPEVTQTPSHQVTQMGQEVILRCVPISNHLYFYWYRQILGQKVEFLVSFYNNEISEKSEIFDDQFSVERPDGSNFTLKIRSTKLEDSAMYFCASYKNTEAFFGQGTRLTVV.

CDR3 region: CASSLNLAGYEQFF. In nucleotides, the CDR3 is TGTGCCAGCAGCTTAAATCTAGCGGGCTATGAGCAGTTCTTC. The chain recombines TRBV7-2 with TRBJ2-1; 8 bases fit TRBD2. Germline CDR1 reads SGHTA; CDR2 reads FQGNSA. The CDR3 is 14 residues long. The V gene end was trimmed by 2 bases and the J gene end by 8 bases; junction bases not matched to a gene: 5.

The rearrangement joins TRBV4-3 to TRBJ2-1; 9 bases fit TRBD1. The V and J ends lost 4 bases and 7 bases, in that order; junction bases with no gene match: 8. This CDR3 region has 15 residues. The germline V gene encodes CDR1 LGHNA and CDR2 YSLEER. The CDR3, as DNA: TGCGCCAGCAGCCGCCTAACAGGGGGCGGGAATGAGCAGTTCTTC. Amino acids: CASSRLTGGGNEQFF.

The chain couples TRBV11-2 to TRBJ2-7, with 8 positions matching TRBD1. V was pared by 3 bases and J by 6 bases, with 10 bases of the junction left unmatched. CDR1 is SGHAT, CDR2 FQNNGV, per germline. This CDR3 spans 15 amino acids. The CDR3 is CASSFNGQGSVEQYF. The DNA of the CDR3 is TGTGCCAGCAGCTTCAACGGACAGGGAAGCGTCGAGCAGTACTTC.

On this clone: A junction end diverges from the germline sequence, so it may reflect a read error. The J gene is TRBJ2-2, the V gene TRBV7-7; no clear D gene. Germline V gives CDR1 SSHAT, CDR2 FNYEAQ (reference sequence). CDR3 size: 15 residues. CDR3 residues: CASSLGRPNTGELFF. Written as DNA, the CDR3 is TGTGCTAGCAGCTTAGGCAGGCCGAACACCGGGGAGCTGTTTTTT.

J is TRBJ1-2 and V is TRBV7-2, with D possibly matching TRBD1 (5 bases). Trimming pared 5 bases from V and 8 bases from J, leaving 15 bases between. Germline loops: CDR1 SGHTA, CDR2 FQGNSA. The CDR3 is 13 residues long. In nucleotides, the CDR3 is TGTGCCAGCAGCAAAGGGAGGGGTGAGGGCTACACCTTC. Residues: CASSKGRGEGYTF.

Only a few counts were recorded for this clone. This chain uses TRBV5-1 with TRBJ2-7; TRBD2 matches at 11 bases. The CDR3 has 19 residues. Germline V gene data show CDR1 as SGHRS and CDR2 as YFSETQ. V was clipped by 3 bases and J by 0 bases; unmatched bases: 14. Here the CDR3 DNA reads TGCGCCAGCAGCTCCCGACCAACTAGCGGGGGCCCTAGCTCCTACGAGCAGTACTTC. This codes for CASSSRPTSGGPSSYEQYF.

This clone was observed once. This chain connects TRBV9 to TRBJ1-3, with 7 bases aligning to TRBD1. This CDR3 spans 14 amino acids. With 3 bases clipped from V and 4 bases from J, the junction kept 4 bases outside the gene matches. CDR1 and CDR2 from the germline V gene are SGDLS and YYNGEE. CDR3 DNA sequence: TGTGCCAGCAGCGCAACAGGGGTAGGAAACACCATATATTTT. Translated, it gives CASSATGVGNTIYF.

The chain links TRBV9 to TRBJ1-3, with 9 positions matching TRBD1. Unmatched junction bases numbered 0, after V lost 3 bases and J lost 2 bases. Germline values: CDR1 SGDLS, CDR2 YYNGEE. The CDR3 contains 14 residues. The CDR3 nucleotides are TGTGCCAGCAGCGGACAGGGGGCTGGAAACACCATATATTTT. This encodes CASSGQGAGNTIYF.

The chain combines TRBV5-1 with TRBJ2-1, with TRBD2 identical over 11 bases. The germline CDR1 and CDR2 sequences are SGHRS and YFSETQ. This CDR3 has 15 residues. The J segment lost 6 bases and the V segment lost 1 base, leaving 3 bases of the junction unmatched. Here the CDR3 DNA reads TGCGCCAGCAGCTTGATGGGACTAGCGGTCAATGAGCAGTTCTTC. Translation gives CASSLMGLAVNEQFF.

The CDR3 DNA follows: TGTGCCAGCAGAGGGACAGAGAACACCATATATTTT. Protein: CASRGTENTIYF. V and J are TRBV2 and TRBJ1-3; the match to TRBD1 covers 7 bases. With V trimmed by 6 bases and J by 7 bases, 3 bases remained unmatched. The CDR3 covers 12 residues. CDR1 and CDR2 (germline): SNHLY, FYNNEI. Full variable domain (outside the CDR3, taken from reference TRBV2 and TRBJ1-3): EPEVTQTPSHQVTQMGQEVILRCVPISNHLYFYWYRQILGQKVEFLVSFYNNEISEKSEIFDDQFSVERPDGSNFTLKIRSTKLEDSAMYFCASRGTENTIYFGEGSWLTVV.

This sequence joins TRBV7-6 and TRBJ2-1, with TRBD2 identical over 8 bases. J was trimmed by 4 bases and V by 3 bases; bases with no gene match: 8. Germline V gives CDR1 SGHVS, CDR2 FNYEAQ. This CDR3 contains 16 residues. The CDR3 sequence: CASSFARGGFYNEQFF. In nucleotides, the CDR3 is TGTGCCAGCAGCTTTGCCCGCGGGGGGTTTTACAATGAGCAGTTCTTC.

V and J are TRBV6-5 and TRBJ2-2, with no clear D. The CDR3 contains 11 residues. Per germline, CDR1 MNHEY and CDR2 SVGAGI. Deletions cut 4 bases from V and 5 bases from J, with 2 bases between. CDR3 DNA: TGTGCCAGCAGTTTAACCGGGGAGCTGTTTTTT. Translated: CASSLTGELFF.

J is TRBJ2-3 and V is TRBV11-3, with D perhaps matching TRBD2 (7 bases). CDR3 size: 15 residues. V lost 6 bases and J 4 bases, leaving 17 bases between the germline ends. Germline CDR1 reads SGHNT; CDR2 reads YENEEA. In DNA, the CDR3 is TGTGCCAGCAGTTCGGGGGGCGTCGATGCAGATACGCAGTATTTT. Its translation is CASSSGGVDADTQYF.